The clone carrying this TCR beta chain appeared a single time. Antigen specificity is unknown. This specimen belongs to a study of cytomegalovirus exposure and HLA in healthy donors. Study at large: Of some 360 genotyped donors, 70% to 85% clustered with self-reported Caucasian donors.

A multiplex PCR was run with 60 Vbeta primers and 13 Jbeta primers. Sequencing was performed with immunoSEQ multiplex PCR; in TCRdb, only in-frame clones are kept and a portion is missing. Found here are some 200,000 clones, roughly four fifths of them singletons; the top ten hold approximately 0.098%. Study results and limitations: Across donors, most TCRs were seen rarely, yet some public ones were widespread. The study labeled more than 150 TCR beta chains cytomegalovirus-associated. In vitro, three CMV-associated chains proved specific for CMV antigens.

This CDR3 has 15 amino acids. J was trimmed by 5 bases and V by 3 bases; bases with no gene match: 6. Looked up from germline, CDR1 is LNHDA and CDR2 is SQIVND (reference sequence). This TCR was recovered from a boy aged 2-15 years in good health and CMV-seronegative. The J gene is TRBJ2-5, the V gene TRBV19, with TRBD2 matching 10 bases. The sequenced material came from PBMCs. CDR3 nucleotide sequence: TGTGCCAGTAGTATCAGCGGGGGGGCGTGGGAGACCCAGTACTTC. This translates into CASSISGGAWETQYF.